Shown below are 30 T cell receptor beta chains from a single sample sequenced in a study of T-cell reconstitution after alpha-beta-depleted transplantation in children. Unique molecular identifiers were incorporated when the TCRbeta library was constructed. Each CDR3 protein is one row after TCRdb ran MiXCR on the PCR reads. The table lists 900,000 or so distinct CDR3 sequences, under 20% of them singletons. This specimen was PBMCs, mostly from graft donor cells, taken 360 days after TCRalphabeta/CD19-depleted stem cell transplant. All receptors derive from a male patient aged 10 to 17 who had a stem cell transplant for acute lymphoblastic leukemia, so the T cells may come from the graft donor.

The chain employs TRBV7-9 and TRBJ2-1, with 10 bases fitting TRBD2. The ends lost 6 bases at V and 2 bases at J; junction bases unmatched: 4. The germline gives CDR1 SEHNR, CDR2 FQNEAQ (reference sequence). This CDR3 comprises 15 residues. CDR3 coding DNA: TGTGCCAGCAGACCCCTAGCGGGAGCCTACAATGAGCAGTTCTTC. The encoded protein is CASRPLAGAYNEQFF.

This clonotype has just a few counts. V usage is TRBV20-1 and J usage is TRBJ2-1; the match to TRBD2 covers 11 bases. V shed 6 bases and J 7 bases; nucleotides not matched to a gene: 14. The CDR3 has 16 residues. Germline lookup yields CDR1 DFQATT and CDR2 SNEGSKA (reference sequence). The CDR3 sequence: CSAFLAGGYKGNEQFF. The CDR3 coding sequence is TGCAGTGCCTTTCTAGCGGGAGGATATAAGGGTAATGAGCAGTTCTTC.

This clonotype was detected a few times. For the CDR3, the DNA is TGCGCCAGCAGCTTTGGAGTAAATGAAAAACTGTTTTTT. Translated: CASSFGVNEKLFF. The chain recombines TRBV5-1 with TRBJ1-4; D gene ambiguous. Looked up from germline, CDR1 is SGHRS and CDR2 is YFSETQ. Trimming took off 2 bases at V and 5 bases at J, with 7 bases between the two ends. The CDR3 consists of 13 residues.

This rearrangement joins TRBV29-1 to TRBJ2-2; TRBD1 matches 7 bases. Unmatched junction bases numbered 6, after V lost 6 bases and J lost 5 bases. This CDR3 contains 13 residues. Germline CDR1 is SQVTM and CDR2 is ANQGSEA. In DNA form, the CDR3 reads TGCAGCGTCCGACAGGGTCGAACCGGGGAGCTGTTTTTT. Its translation is CSVRQGRTGELFF.

This clonotype was counted between two and nine times. The chain combines TRBV15 with TRBJ2-7; 8 bases align to TRBD2. The CDR3 consists of 18 residues. Germline V gives CDR1 LNHNV, CDR2 YYDKDF (reference sequence). Trimming removed 0 bases from V and 7 bases from J; junction bases left unmatched: 17. The CDR3 region has the DNA TGTGCCACCAGCAGAGATGGAGGGCTGACGGGAGGGTCCCAGGAGCAGTACTTC. This translates into CATSRDGGLTGGSQEQYF.

In this sample, this clonotype turned up a few times. This sequence joins TRBV20-1 and TRBJ2-7, with 8 bases that match TRBD2. The germline V gene has CDR1 DFQATT and CDR2 SNEGSKA (reference sequence). The CDR3 runs 14 residues. With V trimmed by 3 bases and J by 6 bases, 10 bases remained unmatched. The CDR3 bases are TGCAGTGCTAGTCACGGCGGGAGGCCCCTCGAGCAGTACTTC. It codes for CSASHGGRPLEQYF.

This clonotype was counted a few times. V usage is TRBV6-6 and J usage is TRBJ2-3, with 9 bases lining up with TRBD2. The CDR3 runs to 13 residues. CDR1 and CDR2 from the germline V gene are MNHNY and SVGAGI (reference sequence). After removal of 8 bases from V and 4 bases from J, the junction contained 4 bases not matched to a gene. The chain's CDR3 is CASGGLAADTQYF. In nucleotides, the CDR3 is TGTGCCAGCGGGGGACTAGCTGCAGATACGCAGTATTTT.

V is TRBV7-9 and J is TRBJ2-3; 9 positions match TRBD1. CDR1 is SEHNR and CDR2 is FQNEAQ in the germline V gene (reference sequence). The V segment lost 5 bases and the J segment 5 bases; nucleotides outside the gene matches: 8. The length of the CDR3 is 15 residues. CDR3 nucleotide sequence: TGTGCCAGCAGCCCCCGGGACAGGGTTGAAGATACGCAGTATTTT. Encoded protein: CASSPRDRVEDTQYF. The complete variable domain, with remaining parts taken from reference TRBV7-9 and TRBJ2-3, reads DTGVSQNPRHKITKRGQNVTFRCDPISEHNRLYWYRQTLGQGPEFLTYFQNEAQLEKSRLLSDRFSAERPKGSFSTLEIQRTEQGDSAMYLCASSPRDRVEDTQYFGPGTRLTVL.

This clonotype came up many times. The rearrangement links TRBV12-3 or TRBV12-4 to TRBJ1-2, with TRBD1 matching over 7 bases. The CDR3 covers 13 residues. V was pared by 6 bases and J by 5 bases, with 6 bases of the junction left unmatched. DNA of the CDR3: TGTGCCAGCAGGTCGACAGGGTCATATGGCTACACCTTC. Its protein product is CASRSTGSYGYTF.

This clonotype showed up just a few times. This chain joins TRBV2 and TRBJ1-2; D call uncertain. The V gene lost 3 bases and the J gene lost 9 bases, with 2 bases spanning the gap. The CDR3 is 9 residues long. CDR1 is SNHLY, CDR2 FYNNEI, per germline. The DNA for the CDR3 is TGTGCCAGCAGTGAGAGCTACACCTTC. This sequence encodes CASSESYTF.

The chain recombines TRBV20-1 with TRBJ2-5; 7 nucleotides match TRBD1. The CDR3 contains 17 residues. Germline V gives CDR1 DFQATT, CDR2 SNEGSKA (reference sequence). V lost 3 bases to trimming and J lost 0 bases; unmatched junction nucleotides: 13. CDR3 sequence (DNA): TGCAGTGCTAGCGGGACAGCAAACGTATTATACCAAGAGACCCAGTACTTC. Translating it yields CSASGTANVLYQETQYF.

The chain combines TRBV30 with TRBJ2-5, with a possible D match to TRBD2 (6 bases). V was clipped by 6 bases and J by 2 bases, with 19 bases between them. From germline, CDR1 is GTSNPN and CDR2 SVGIG (reference sequence). The length of the CDR3 is 15 residues. CDR3 DNA: TGTGCCTGTAGAGAGGGACTCAGCCCACAAGAGACCCAGTACTTC. This codes for CACREGLSPQETQYF. The whole variable domain, filled in from reference TRBV30 and TRBJ2-5, reads SQTIHQWPATLVQPVGSPLSLECTVEGTSNPNLYWYRQAAGRGLQLLFYSVGIGQISSEVPQNLSASRPQDRQFILSSKKLLLSDSGFYLCACREGLSPQETQYFGPGTRLLVL.

The chain recombines TRBV7-9 with TRBJ2-2, with 7 bases fitting TRBD1. V gave up 4 bases and J gave up 6 bases; unmatched junction bases: 5. Germline CDR1 is SEHNR and CDR2 is FQNEAQ (reference sequence). This CDR3 has 14 residues. CDR3 DNA: TGTGCCAGCAGCTCCGGACAGGCGCCCGGGGAGCTGTTTTTT. It codes for CASSSGQAPGELFF.

The chain recombines TRBV12-3 or TRBV12-4 with TRBJ2-3; possible D gene TRBD1, 6 bases. Trimming left V 1 base short and J 0 bases short, with 14 bases between. The CDR3 length is 17 residues. This chain's CDR3 is CASSLGSGGTSTDTQYF. The CDR3 region has the DNA TGTGCCAGCAGTTTAGGGTCTGGGGGCACAAGCACAGATACGCAGTATTTT.

The chain recombines TRBV7-9 with TRBJ2-2; 9 nucleotides match TRBD2. Germline values: CDR1 SEHNR, CDR2 FQNEAQ (reference sequence). This CDR3 is 15 amino acids long. J lost 6 bases, V lost 5 bases, and 7 bases had no gene match. CDR3 DNA: TGTGCCAGCAGCCAACTCAGGACTAGCGCCGGGGAGCTGTTTTTT. The encoded protein is CASSQLRTSAGELFF.

The chain uses TRBV9 and TRBJ2-4, with a tentative D call TRBD1 (6 bases). V lost 4 bases and J 8 bases, leaving 13 bases between the germline ends. The CDR3 spans 13 residues. In germline, CDR1 is SGDLS, CDR2 YYNGEE. This chain's CDR3 is CASSLRQDDIQYF. The CDR3 nucleotides read TGTGCCAGCAGCCTCCGACAGGATGACATTCAGTACTTC.

The chain is built from TRBV6-2 or TRBV6-3 and TRBJ2-1; no reliable D call. Germline V gene sequence: CDR1 MNHEY, CDR2 SVGEGT. This CDR3 is 15 amino acids long. V lost 4 bases and J 3 bases, leaving 13 bases between the germline ends. The CDR3 protein is CASSSSHQVYNEQFF. CDR3 DNA: TGTGCCAGCAGTTCCTCCCACCAGGTCTACAATGAGCAGTTCTTC.

The CDR3 DNA reads TGCAGCGTTGAAGAGGCGGGAGGCAATGAGCAGTTCTTC. Protein: CSVEEAGGNEQFF. The chain is built from TRBV29-1 and TRBJ2-1, with 8 bases aligning to TRBD2. The CDR3 extends over 13 amino acids. V shed 0 bases, J shed 6 bases, and the junction held 1 base outside the gene matches. From germline, CDR1 is SQVTM and CDR2 ANQGSEA.

A few counts support this clonotype. CDR3 loop: CASSASDTFPSYEQYF. CDR3 coding DNA: TGTGCCAGCAGCGCGAGCGACACCTTTCCCTCCTACGAGCAGTACTTC. The chain has TRBV7-6 and TRBJ2-7; unclear D gene. Germline V gives CDR1 SGHVS, CDR2 FNYEAQ. The CDR3 has 16 residues. Trimming removed 5 bases from V and 0 bases from J, with 17 bases in between.

This clonotype has only a few counts. The genes are TRBV7-3 and TRBJ2-3, with 7 bases matching TRBD1. Per germline, CDR1 SGHTA and CDR2 FQGTGA. The J segment lost 2 bases and the V segment lost 1 base, leaving 6 bases of the junction unmatched. The CDR3 consists of 16 residues. The CDR3 spells CASSLKRGQNTDTQYF. The DNA for the CDR3 is TGTGCCAGCAGCTTAAAGAGGGGACAGAACACAGATACGCAGTATTTT.

V and J are TRBV29-1 and TRBJ2-1, with D maybe TRBD2 (6 bases). The V end was cut by 4 bases, the J end by 7 bases, with 17 bases between. Germline CDR1 and CDR2: SQVTM and ANQGSEA. The CDR3 is made up of 14 amino acids. CDR3 sequence reads: CSVGSLAKMNEQFF. For the CDR3, the DNA is TGCAGCGTTGGATCGCTAGCGAAGATGAATGAGCAGTTCTTC.

The chain is built from TRBV7-9 and TRBJ2-2, with D hard to call. Germline assignment: CDR1 SEHNR and CDR2 FQNEAQ (reference sequence). Trimming took 3 bases from V and 1 from J, leaving 9 bases between them. The CDR3 spans 15 residues. CDR3 sequence reads: CASSFPLQNTGELFF. DNA for the CDR3: TGTGCCAGCAGCTTTCCCCTACAGAACACCGGGGAGCTGTTTTTT.

A few counts support this clonotype. The CDR3 coding sequence is TGCGCCAGCGCGACTATTACGGGACCCTCCTACAATGAGCAGTTCTTC. Residues: CASATITGPSYNEQFF. The chain carries TRBV5-1 and TRBJ2-1, with D tentatively TRBD1 or TRBD2 (5 bases each). Germline CDR1 is SGHRS and CDR2 is YFSETQ. The CDR3 is 16 residues long. Trimming removed 7 bases at V and 0 bases at J, with 17 bases between.

In its sample, this clonotype was seen a few times. The V call is TRBV20-1, the J call TRBJ2-1, with D tentatively TRBD1 (6 bases). Trimming cost V 6 bases and J 4 bases, with 28 bases left between them. The length of the CDR3 is 18 residues. Germline V gene sequence: CDR1 DFQATT, CDR2 SNEGSKA (reference sequence). DNA for the CDR3: TGCAGTGCCAGGAGACCGGGACAATCTTTGAATAAGTACAATGAGCAGTTCTTC. Translation gives CSARRPGQSLNKYNEQFF.

This clonotype occurred a few times. The CDR3 region has the DNA TGCGCCAGCAGCGGCCAGATAAGGAAGGGTGAGCAGTTCTTC. This sequence encodes CASSGQIRKGEQFF. The gene calls are TRBV5-1 and TRBJ2-1; D uncertain. This CDR3 spans 14 amino acids. With 4 bases removed from V and 9 bases from J, the gap between germline ends came to 17 bases. Germline loops: CDR1 SGHRS, CDR2 YFSETQ.

This clonotype was seen more than once but under ten times. The chain uses TRBV4-1 and TRBJ2-3; 10 bases match TRBD2. The V gene end was trimmed by 2 bases and the J gene end by 2 bases; junction bases not matched to a gene: 7. The germline V gene has CDR1 MGHRA and CDR2 YSYEKL. The CDR3 contains 17 residues. DNA for the CDR3: TGCGCCAGCAGCCAAATCAGCGGGAGGGAACTCACAGATACGCAGTATTTT. This encodes CASSQISGRELTDTQYF.

This clonotype was observed once. The chain links TRBV7-9 to TRBJ2-7; D is perhaps TRBD2 (6 bases). Germline-derived CDR1 and CDR2 are SEHNR and FQNEAQ (reference sequence). Trimming left V 7 bases short and J 3 bases short, with 16 bases between. The CDR3 consists of 14 residues. This CDR3 is CASTASEMVYEQYF. The CDR3 DNA follows: TGTGCCAGCACAGCTAGCGAGATGGTCTACGAGCAGTACTTC. Based on the CDR3 plus reference TRBV7-9 and TRBJ2-7, the full variable domain is DTGVSQNPRHKITKRGQNVTFRCDPISEHNRLYWYRQTLGQGPEFLTYFQNEAQLEKSRLLSDRFSAERPKGSFSTLEIQRTEQGDSAMYLCASTASEMVYEQYFGPGTRLTVT.

This clonotype was counted a few times. CDR3 in DNA: TGTGCCAGCAGCCCTAAGCAGTACTTC. This codes for CASSPKQYF. This sequence joins TRBV5-8 and TRBJ2-7; no reliable D call. Trimming took 4 bases from V and 8 from J, leaving 4 bases between them. The length of the CDR3 is 9 residues. The germline CDR1 and CDR2 sequences are SGHTS and YDEGEE.

In its sample, this clonotype was seen a few times. The chain links TRBV13 to TRBJ2-7, with unresolved D. Germline V gene lookup returns CDR1 PRHDT and CDR2 FYEKMQ (reference sequence). With 0 bases removed from V and 2 bases from J, the gap between germline ends came to 11 bases. The CDR3 sequence is 15 residues long. Here the CDR3 reads CASSLGQSTTYEQYF. CDR3 in DNA: TGTGCCAGCAGCTTAGGGCAGTCGACAACCTACGAGCAGTACTTC.

This clonotype has a handful of counts. V gene TRBV9 combines with J gene TRBJ1-3; maybe TRBD1 (5 bases). The germline CDR1 and CDR2 sequences are SGDLS and YYNGEE. The CDR3 length is 17 residues. The V end was cut by 0 bases, the J end by 4 bases, with 17 bases between. The CDR3 nucleotides are TGTGCCAGCAGCGTAGCTACGGAAGGGGCCGCGGGAAACACCATATATTTT. Translated, it gives CASSVATEGAAGNTIYF.